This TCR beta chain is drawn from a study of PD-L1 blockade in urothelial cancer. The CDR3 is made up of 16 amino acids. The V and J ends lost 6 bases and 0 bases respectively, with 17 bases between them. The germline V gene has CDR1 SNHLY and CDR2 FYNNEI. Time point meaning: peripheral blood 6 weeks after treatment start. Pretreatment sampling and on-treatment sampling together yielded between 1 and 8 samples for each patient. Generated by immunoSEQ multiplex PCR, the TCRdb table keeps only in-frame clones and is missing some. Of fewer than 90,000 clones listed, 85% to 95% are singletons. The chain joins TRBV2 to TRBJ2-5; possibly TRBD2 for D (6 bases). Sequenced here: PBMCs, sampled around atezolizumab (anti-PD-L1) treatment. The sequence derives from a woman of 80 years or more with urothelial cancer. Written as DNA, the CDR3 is TGTGCCAGCAGCAAGGACCGGGGGACCCACCAAGAGACCCAGTACTTC. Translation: CASSKDRGTHQETQYF. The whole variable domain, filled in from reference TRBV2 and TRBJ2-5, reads EPEVTQTPSHQVTQMGQEVILRCVPISNHLYFYWYRQILGQKVEFLVSFYNNEISEKSEIFDDQFSVERPDGSNFTLKIRSTKLEDSAMYFCASSKDRGTHQETQYFGPGTRLLVL.